The 27 T cell receptor beta chains presented below share a single source sample, sequenced in a study of T cell responses to AZD1222 COVID-19 vaccine. Repertoires were generated with immunoSEQ multiplex PCR, while TCRdb's copy carries only in-frame clones and drops some. The sample yields around 150,000 clones, 94% seen once. Sequences were derived from peripheral blood, sampled on day 0 of AZD1222 vaccination. Receptors were obtained from an adult in good health.

This chain joins TRBV7-9 and TRBJ1-4; D perhaps matches TRBD1 (5 bases). The CDR3 extends over 16 amino acids. The V gene lost 1 base and the J gene lost 5 bases, with 14 bases spanning the gap. CDR1 and CDR2 (germline): SEHNR, FQNEAQ (reference sequence). The CDR3 DNA follows: TGTGCCAGCAGCTTAGGGCTCGGCGAGGGGAATGAAAAACTGTTTTTT. It codes for CASSLGLGEGNEKLFF.

The chain is built from TRBV5-5 and TRBJ2-1, with 10 bases identical to TRBD2. V was pared by 0 bases and J by 7 bases, with 4 bases of the junction left unmatched. This CDR3 has 15 amino acids. CDR1 and CDR2 (germline): SGHKS, YYEKEE (reference sequence). The CDR3 loop reads CASSLGAGGPNEQFF. CDR3 nucleotide sequence: TGTGCCAGCAGCTTGGGAGCGGGGGGGCCGAATGAGCAGTTCTTC.

J is TRBJ2-7 and V is TRBV7-8, with 7 bases identical to TRBD1. CDR1 SGHVS and CDR2 FQNEAQ come from the germline V gene. The V gene end was trimmed by 4 bases and the J gene end by 2 bases; junction bases not matched to a gene: 11. The CDR3 is 16 residues long. This chain's CDR3 is CASSSRQGAAAYEQYV. In nucleotides, the CDR3 is TGTGCCAGCAGCTCGCGACAGGGTGCCGCAGCCTACGAGCAGTACGTC.

CDR3 bases: TGTGCCAGCAGTTACTCCGGCACATTAGGCGAAAAACTGTTTTTT. Translation: CASSYSGTLGEKLFF. The V call is TRBV6-6, the J call TRBJ1-4; D is unclear. Germline V gene data show CDR1 as MNHNY and CDR2 as SVGAGI (reference sequence). The CDR3 runs 15 residues. Deletions cut 0 bases from V and 8 bases from J, with 13 bases between.

This chain links TRBV5-1 with TRBJ1-6; TRBD1 matches 9 bases. CDR3 length: 17 residues. The ends lost 5 bases at V and 9 bases at J; junction bases unmatched: 15. Germline lookup yields CDR1 SGHRS and CDR2 YFSETQ. In DNA, the CDR3 is TGCGCCAGCAGGGGTACAACAGGGGGCGGCGAGGGTTCACCCCTCCACTTT. Encoded protein: CASRGTTGGGEGSPLHF.

The genes are TRBV10-3 and TRBJ2-3, with D perhaps given as TRBD1 or TRBD2 (7 bases each). The CDR3 runs 17 residues. The V end was cut by 10 bases, the J end by 2 bases, with 25 bases between. Germline V gene lookup returns CDR1 ENHRY and CDR2 SYGVKD. The CDR3, as DNA: TGTGCCACAGGGGGAGGGGGGGCCCAAATGACCACAGATACGCAGTATTTT. It specifies CATGGGGAQMTTDTQYF.

The chain employs TRBV2 and TRBJ2-3; D is tentatively TRBD1 or TRBD2 (5 bases each). The CDR3 runs to 15 residues. Per germline, CDR1 SNHLY and CDR2 FYNNEI. The V end was cut by 4 bases, the J end by 4 bases, with 15 bases between. DNA for the CDR3: TGTGCCAGCAGTGCGAAACAGAGAGGGGCAGATACGCAGTATTTT. Amino acid sequence: CASSAKQRGADTQYF.

The chain employs TRBV4-1 and TRBJ1-3, with D unclear. Trimming cost V 0 bases and J 0 bases, with 15 bases left between them. Germline-derived CDR1 and CDR2 are MGHRA and YSYEKL. The CDR3 is made up of 18 amino acids. The CDR3 DNA reads TGCGCCAGCAGCCAAGAAGGCAGCAGTTTTAGCTCTGGAAACACCATATATTTT. Its protein product is CASSQEGSSFSSGNTIYF.

The chain recombines TRBV2 with TRBJ2-4; 8 bases are shared with TRBD1. V was pared by 6 bases and J by 6 bases, with 1 base of the junction left unmatched. The CDR3 contains 12 residues. CDR1 is SNHLY, CDR2 FYNNEI, per germline. This CDR3 reads CASRTGVNIQYF. The CDR3 coding sequence is TGTGCCAGCAGGACAGGGGTAAACATTCAGTACTTC.

The chain couples TRBV4-1 to TRBJ2-1; 10 bases agree with TRBD2. The CDR3 contains 15 residues. Germline V gene data show CDR1 as MGHRA and CDR2 as YSYEKL. The J segment lost 9 bases and the V segment lost 0 bases, leaving 5 bases of the junction unmatched. CDR3 nucleotide sequence: TGCGCCAGCAGCCAAGAGCTAGCGGGAGTCCCTGAGCAGTTCTTC. Translation: CASSQELAGVPEQFF.

As DNA, the CDR3 is TGTGCCACCAGCCGCGGGGGGCAGTCCTACGAGCAGTACGTC. This gives the protein CATSRGGQSYEQYV. The gene calls are TRBV15 and TRBJ2-7; 8 bases are shared with TRBD2. Germline V gene lookup returns CDR1 LNHNV and CDR2 YYDKDF (reference sequence). This CDR3 has 14 residues. V lost 5 bases to trimming and J lost 1 base; unmatched junction nucleotides: 4.

The chain is built from TRBV29-1 and TRBJ1-2, with D perhaps matching TRBD1 (6 bases). Germline CDR1 and CDR2: SQVTM and ANQGSEA. This CDR3 contains 13 residues. Between the trimmed V and J ends, which lost 3 bases and 3 bases, there was a span of 11 bases. Here the CDR3 DNA reads TGCAGCGTTGAGCGGCAGGGGTACTATGGCTACACCTTC. The encoded protein is CSVERQGYYGYTF.

This chain links TRBV2 with TRBJ1-2; D perhaps matches TRBD1 (6 bases). V was cut by 6 bases and J by 7 bases, with 15 bases left in between. Germline V CDR1 and CDR2: SNHLY, FYNNEI. The CDR3 has 13 amino acids. In DNA form, the CDR3 reads TGTGCCAGCAGCCAGGGGAGGAAAGTTGGCTACACCTTC. Its translation is CASSQGRKVGYTF.

The chain is built from TRBV5-1 and TRBJ1-6, with no clear D. There are 16 residues in the CDR3. CDR1 is SGHRS and CDR2 is YFSETQ in the germline V gene. Trimming left V 0 bases short and J 2 bases short, with 9 bases between. CDR3 sequence reads: CASSLVPGTYNSPLHF. CDR3 DNA: TGCGCCAGCAGCTTGGTTCCGGGAACCTATAATTCACCCCTCCACTTT.

CDR3 DNA: TGTGCCAGCAGGGGGTTAGGGACAGCTCTCTATGGCTACACCTTC. It is translated as CASRGLGTALYGYTF. V is TRBV5-6 and J is TRBJ1-2, with 7 bases fitting TRBD1. The germline gives CDR1 SGHDT, CDR2 YYEEEE. V dropped 5 bases and J dropped 4; count of bases not matched to a gene: 11. There are 15 residues in the CDR3.

The gene calls are TRBV6-5 and TRBJ2-2; no reliable D call. The CDR3 extends over 15 amino acids. The V end was cut by 1 base, the J end by 2 bases, with 8 bases between. In germline, CDR1 is MNHEY, CDR2 SVGAGI. CDR3 coding DNA: TGTGCCAGCAGTTACTGGGCAGCTAACACCGGGGAGCTGTTTTTT. It yields the protein CASSYWAANTGELFF.

The rearrangement links TRBV20-1 to TRBJ1-6; no clear D gene. This CDR3 region has 13 residues. Germline V gene lookup returns CDR1 DFQATT and CDR2 SNEGSKA (reference sequence). V lost 3 bases and J lost 8, with 11 bases in between. CDR3 nucleotides: TGCAGTGCTAGTGGCCAGTTAGATTCACCCCTCCACTTT. Encoded protein: CSASGQLDSPLHF.

This chain uses TRBV9 with TRBJ1-3; D is undetermined. The V end lost 6 bases, the J end lost 4 bases, and 11 bases lay between the germline ends. CDR1 SGDLS and CDR2 YYNGEE come from the germline V gene. This CDR3 is 13 amino acids long. CDR3 sequence: CASTSPPGNTIYF. In DNA form, the CDR3 reads TGTGCCAGCACCTCCCCACCCGGAAACACCATATATTTT.

V usage is TRBV19 and J usage is TRBJ1-1; D not certain. The CDR3 runs to 11 residues. Trimming removed 6 bases from V and 10 bases from J, with 12 bases in between. Germline values: CDR1 LNHDA, CDR2 SQIVND (reference sequence). The CDR3 region has the DNA TGTGCCAGTAGCAGGTCGGGGAGAGCTTTCTTT. Amino acids: CASSRSGRAFF.

This chain links TRBV29-1 with TRBJ2-1, with D possibly matching TRBD1 (5 bases). The CDR3 sequence is 12 residues long. Trimming left V 3 bases short and J 5 bases short, with 8 bases between. Germline V gene lookup returns CDR1 SQVTM and CDR2 ANQGSEA. The CDR3 reads CSVDRGNNEQFF. DNA for the CDR3: TGCAGCGTTGATAGGGGAAACAATGAGCAGTTCTTC.

CDR3 DNA: TGTGCCAGTAGTAAGGAGGGGGGTCGGAGCTCCTACAATGAGCAGTTCTTC. Its translation: CASSKEGGRSSYNEQFF. The V and J genes are TRBV19 and TRBJ2-1, with D possibly being TRBD1 or TRBD2 (6 bases each). V was pared by 4 bases and J by 0 bases, with 16 bases between. CDR3 length equals 17 residues. CDR1 and CDR2 (germline): LNHDA, SQIVND (reference sequence).

Only one count was recorded for this clone. The genes are TRBV4-1 and TRBJ2-1; 11 bases match TRBD2. Germline CDR1 MGHRA, CDR2 YSYEKL. This CDR3 is 17 amino acids long. After removal of 2 bases from V and 4 bases from J, the junction contained 7 bases not matched to a gene. The CDR3 DNA reads as TGCGCCAGCAGCCAAAATGAGGCTAGCGGGAGGTACAATGAGCAGTTCTTC. This sequence encodes CASSQNEASGRYNEQFF.

The CDR3 is CASSPGQSNQPQHF. The CDR3 DNA sequence: TGCGCCAGCAGCCCGGGGCAGAGCAATCAGCCCCAGCATTTT. This sequence joins TRBV5-1 and TRBJ1-5; TRBD1 might be the D (5 bases). Trimming shortened V by 4 bases and J by 1 base, and 9 bases separated the two germline ends. Germline CDR1 is SGHRS and CDR2 is YFSETQ. CDR3 length: 14 residues.

Note on this clone: At one of its ends the junction is not consistent with the germline gene, which may arise from a read error. The V and J genes are TRBV7-3 and TRBJ1-6, with 10 bases that match TRBD1. The CDR3 consists of 15 residues. CDR1 SGHTA and CDR2 FQGTGA come from the germline V gene. The CDR3 reads CASSVTGTGDSPLHF. In DNA, the CDR3 is TGTGCCAGCAGCGTAACCGGGACAGGGGATTCACCCCTCCACTTT.

This chain connects TRBV9 to TRBJ2-3; 10 bases match TRBD2. This CDR3 is built from 16 residues. V dropped 2 bases and J dropped 6; count of bases not matched to a gene: 9. Germline CDR1 is SGDLS and CDR2 is YYNGEE. The CDR3 nucleotides read TGTGCCAGCAGCGTTAGCGGGGGGAATGTTTTGGATACGCAGTATTTT. This encodes CASSVSGGNVLDTQYF.

The J gene is TRBJ2-1, the V gene TRBV3-1 (or the pseudogene TRBV3-2), with a possible D match to TRBD2 (6 bases). The V gene lost 2 bases and the J gene lost 9 bases, with 14 bases spanning the gap. Germline V lookup: CDR1 LGHDT, CDR2 YNNKEL (reference sequence). The CDR3 loop spans 14 amino acids. The CDR3 region is CASSQTSSPAEQFF. The DNA for the CDR3 is TGTGCCAGCAGCCAAACTAGCAGTCCTGCTGAGCAGTTCTTC.

This chain connects TRBV5-1 to TRBJ2-1, with 16 positions matching TRBD2. CDR1 is SGHRS, CDR2 YFSETQ, per germline. J gave up 5 bases and V 3 bases, and 8 bases lay outside the gene matches. The CDR3 contains 18 residues. CDR3 protein: CASSSGTSGRALDNEQFF. Written as DNA, the CDR3 is TGCGCCAGCAGCTCTGGGACTAGCGGGAGGGCCCTCGACAATGAGCAGTTCTTC.